This T cell receptor (beta chain) was identified in a study of control samples from healthy donors and cancer patients. Trimming cost V 1 base and J 3 bases, with 13 bases left between them. The CDR3 length is 16 residues. Germline V lookup: CDR1 LNHDA, CDR2 SQIVND (reference sequence). Sequencing was performed with immunoSEQ multiplex PCR; in TCRdb, only in-frame clones are kept and a portion is missing. The sample includes 150,000 or so clones, 85% to 90% of them seen just once. Material: blood. This sequence was found in a man aged 18 to 35 in good health. The chain joins TRBV19 to TRBJ1-5; D perhaps matches TRBD1 (5 bases). For the CDR3, the DNA is TGTGCCAGTAGTATAGGGGGACGGCCCGCCAATCAGCCCCAGCATTTT. Translation gives CASSIGGRPANQPQHF.